These 10 T cell receptor beta chains originate from one sample sequenced in a study of T cells of healthy individuals. TCRdb processed the 5' RACE reads anew with MiXCR; each CDR3 protein has one entry. The table lists around 63,000 distinct CDR3 sequences, under 20% of them singletons. The source is a human donor in good health.

There are many counts of this clonotype. The V call is TRBV10-3, the J call TRBJ2-3; TRBD2 might be the D (7 bases). The germline CDR1 and CDR2 sequences are ENHRY and SYGVKD. The V end was cut by 4 bases, the J end by 2 bases, with 13 bases between. This CDR3 is 15 amino acids long. The CDR3 sequence is CAISAAGAYTDTQYF. For the CDR3, the DNA is TGTGCCATCAGTGCCGCGGGGGCCTACACAGATACGCAGTATTTT.

This clonotype is a singleton in its sample. The chain is built from TRBV7-8 and TRBJ2-1, with 8 nucleotides matching TRBD2. The CDR3 has 15 residues. With 2 bases clipped from V and 8 bases from J, the junction kept 8 bases outside the gene matches. Germline V gives CDR1 SGHVS, CDR2 FQNEAQ. The CDR3 loop is CASSLILAGIYEQFF. CDR3 bases: TGTGCCAGCAGCTTAATTCTAGCGGGCATTTATGAGCAGTTCTTC.

This clonotype was detected many times. The chain combines TRBV7-9 with TRBJ2-7, with a possible D match to TRBD1 (5 bases). The V end lost 4 bases, the J end lost 3 bases, and 10 bases lay between the germline ends. Germline assignment: CDR1 SEHNR and CDR2 FQNEAQ (reference sequence). The CDR3 covers 13 residues. CDR3 protein: CASSSRQNYEQYF. In DNA, the CDR3 is TGTGCCAGCAGCTCGCGACAGAACTACGAGCAGTACTTC.

This chain connects TRBV9 to TRBJ2-3; 7 bases agree with TRBD1. After removal of 0 bases from V and 5 bases from J, the junction contained 9 bases not matched to a gene. This CDR3 comprises 16 residues. Germline-derived CDR1 and CDR2 are SGDLS and YYNGEE. In DNA form, the CDR3 reads TGTGCCAGCAGCGTAGGCATATGGCAGGGGGAAGATACGCAGTATTTT. As protein: CASSVGIWQGEDTQYF.

The table lists this clonotype with a few counts. This chain links TRBV6-2 or TRBV6-3 with TRBJ2-1; TRBD2 matches at 8 bases. This CDR3 region has 19 residues. Germline CDR1 reads MNHEY; CDR2 reads SVGEGT. The J segment lost 0 bases and the V segment lost 2 bases, leaving 12 bases of the junction unmatched. CDR3 amino acids: CASSYTPRTSSISYNEQFF. In nucleotides, the CDR3 is TGTGCCAGCAGTTACACCCCCAGGACTAGCTCCATCTCCTACAATGAGCAGTTCTTC.

This clonotype was counted at least ten times. This sequence joins TRBV9 and TRBJ2-3; D remains unclear. Germline assignment: CDR1 SGDLS and CDR2 YYNGEE. The CDR3 length is 15 residues. V dropped 0 bases and J dropped 0 bases, with 8 bases sitting between them. The CDR3 DNA sequence: TGTGCCAGCAGCGTAGGTGGCTATAGCACAGATACGCAGTATTTT. Protein: CASSVGGYSTDTQYF.

This clonotype was counted a few times. V and J are TRBV27 and TRBJ2-3, with 8 bases that match TRBD2. Germline V gene data show CDR1 as MNHEY and CDR2 as SMNVEV (reference sequence). Trimming at V came to 7 bases and at J to 0 bases, leaving 6 bases not matched to a gene. This CDR3 region has 15 residues. CDR3 amino acids: CASTFGLASTDTQYF. The DNA for the CDR3 is TGTGCCAGCACTTTTGGACTAGCTAGCACAGATACGCAGTATTTT.

The chain couples TRBV6-5 to TRBJ1-1, with D hard to call. The CDR3 is 14 residues long. From germline, CDR1 is MNHEY and CDR2 SVGAGI. V lost 0 bases, J lost 4 bases, and 9 bases lay in between. The CDR3 DNA reads as TGTGCCAGCAGTTACTCTCGGAATTTCACTGAAGCTTTCTTT. It specifies CASSYSRNFTEAFF.

This clonotype was observed a handful of times. The CDR3 protein is CSALWGIADTQYF. The CDR3 nucleotides read TGCAGTGCTCTGTGGGGCATAGCAGATACGCAGTATTTT. The gene calls are TRBV20-1 and TRBJ2-3, with D tentatively TRBD1 (5 bases). Trimming left V 5 bases short and J 4 bases short, with 13 bases between. The CDR3 spans 13 residues. In germline, CDR1 is DFQATT, CDR2 SNEGSKA (reference sequence).

This clonotype was counted ten times or more. The CDR3 here is CASSQDTSGGAETQYF. CDR3 in DNA: TGTGCCAGCAGCCAAGATACTAGCGGGGGGGCGGAGACCCAGTACTTC. The chain is built from TRBV4-2 and TRBJ2-5, with 13 nucleotides matching TRBD2. Germline V gives CDR1 LGHNA, CDR2 YNFKEQ. V shed 0 bases, J shed 5 bases, and the junction held 3 bases outside the gene matches. The CDR3 spans 16 residues.